One and the same sample provided the 15 T cell receptor beta chains below, sequenced in a study of identical twins. TCRdb itself ran the 5' RACE reads through MiXCR, one entry per CDR3 protein. Among some 570,000 distinct CDR3 sequences listed, around 22% were seen once. The same data also went into a second study, on yellow fever vaccine responses in identical twins.

Sequencing input: CD4+ T cells sorted from blood. Receptor source: a woman aged 18-30 years in good health.

This clonotype was counted only a few times. V and J are TRBV4-1 and TRBJ2-1, with D unresolved. The V and J ends lost 7 bases and 8 bases respectively, with 18 bases between them. The CDR3 consists of 14 residues. Germline values: CDR1 MGHRA, CDR2 YSYEKL. The DNA for the CDR3 is TGCGCCAGCACCCCCCCTTCGGCCCGGTATGAGCAGTTCTTC. Translation: CASTPPSARYEQFF.

This clonotype was observed a handful of times. The CDR3 protein is CASSLGELRSTEAFF. The CDR3 DNA follows: TGCGCCAGCAGCTTGGGGGAACTCCGGAGCACTGAAGCTTTCTTT. The V gene is TRBV5-1, the J gene TRBJ1-1; no firm D call. CDR3 length equals 15 residues. Per germline, CDR1 SGHRS and CDR2 YFSETQ. Trimming stripped 0 bases from V and 4 bases from J, with 13 bases between.

This rearrangement joins TRBV28 to TRBJ2-5, with 13 bases fitting TRBD2. CDR3 length: 17 residues. With V trimmed by 8 bases and J by 5 bases, 14 bases remained unmatched. Germline V gives CDR1 MDHEN, CDR2 SYDVKM. As DNA, the CDR3 is TGTGCCAGCCGGATTAGGACTAGCGGGAGCGCAAGGGAGACCCAGTACTTC. Amino acids: CASRIRTSGSARETQYF.

This clonotype was counted a few times. This rearrangement joins TRBV5-8 to TRBJ1-6; 8 nucleotides match TRBD1. This CDR3 is built from 16 residues. V gave up 4 bases and J gave up 8 bases; unmatched junction bases: 11. The germline gives CDR1 SGHTS, CDR2 YDEGEE. CDR3 nucleotides: TGTGCCAGCAGCCGAGGCCCGGGACAGGCATATTCACCCCTCCACTTT. Translated: CASSRGPGQAYSPLHF.

This clonotype was counted between two and nine times. The chain has TRBV24-1 and TRBJ2-3; possibly TRBD2 for D (7 bases). Per germline, CDR1 KGHDR and CDR2 SFDVKD. V gave up 3 bases and J gave up 1 base, with 22 bases separating them. The CDR3 loop spans 19 amino acids. CDR3 DNA sequence: TGTGCCACCAGTGATCCCCGGCTCGGAGGGGGGGAGCGCACAGATACGCAGTATTTT. Translating it yields CATSDPRLGGGERTDTQYF.

This chain uses TRBV20-1 with TRBJ2-3; possibly TRBD1 or TRBD2 for D (5 bases each). Germline loops: CDR1 DFQATT, CDR2 SNEGSKA (reference sequence). This CDR3 contains 16 residues. Trimming removed 6 bases at V and 2 bases at J, with 21 bases between. Written as DNA, the CDR3 is TGCAGTGCCCGCCACGGGGACGTACAAAACACAGATACGCAGTATTTT. Translating it yields CSARHGDVQNTDTQYF.

This clonotype was detected only a few times. The chain joins TRBV4-1 to TRBJ2-7; 13 bases match TRBD2. J was trimmed by 3 bases and V by 5 bases; bases with no gene match: 10. Germline CDR1 MGHRA, CDR2 YSYEKL. There are 17 residues in the CDR3. The CDR3 spells CASSGPGLAGTHYEQYF. The CDR3 nucleotides read TGCGCCAGCAGCGGACCGGGACTAGCGGGGACCCACTACGAGCAGTACTTC.

This clonotype was observed at least ten times. The gene calls are TRBV15 and TRBJ2-3; D is possibly TRBD1 (6 bases). The CDR3 totals 15 residues. Trimming removed 0 bases at V and 4 bases at J, with 11 bases between. Germline V lookup: CDR1 LNHNV, CDR2 YYDKDF (reference sequence). The CDR3 nucleotides read TGTGCCACCAGCAGAGATTTAACAGGGCCAGATACGCAGTATTTT. Translated: CATSRDLTGPDTQYF.

The V and J genes are TRBV2 and TRBJ2-1; 7 bases agree with TRBD2. V dropped 4 bases and J dropped 7; count of bases not matched to a gene: 7. This CDR3 comprises 14 residues. CDR1 and CDR2 (germline): SNHLY, FYNNEI. The CDR3 DNA is TGTGCCAGCAGTGCACCACCCGGGGGGAATGAGCAGTTCTTC. Protein: CASSAPPGGNEQFF.

The V call is TRBV18, the J call TRBJ1-1; D ambiguous. Trimming pared 3 bases from V and 2 bases from J, leaving 13 bases between. Germline-derived CDR1 and CDR2 are KGHSH and LQKENI. This CDR3 has 15 amino acids. In nucleotides, the CDR3 is TGTGCCAGCTCACCCGTCGGAGCTACCAACACTGAAGCTTTCTTT. As protein: CASSPVGATNTEAFF.

This clonotype was observed a handful of times. The genes are TRBV20-1 and TRBJ1-5; TRBD1 might be the D (5 bases). CDR1 DFQATT and CDR2 SNEGSKA come from the germline V gene (reference sequence). There are 13 residues in the CDR3. Between the trimmed V and J ends, which lost 0 bases and 7 bases, there was a span of 10 bases. In DNA, the CDR3 is TGCAGTGCTAGAGATACAGGCCGACAGCCCCAGCATTTT. It specifies CSARDTGRQPQHF.

This clonotype has a handful of counts. The chain has TRBV3-1 and TRBJ2-3; no reliable D call. CDR1 is LGHDT and CDR2 is YNNKEL in the germline V gene (reference sequence). The ends were cut back, 8 bases at V and 0 bases at J, with 18 bases in the middle. The CDR3 runs 16 residues. DNA for the CDR3: TGTGCCAGCTGTATAGCCGTCGGTGCAAGCACAGATACGCAGTATTTT. Its protein product is CASCIAVGASTDTQYF.

This chain links TRBV20-1 with TRBJ2-1; 9 bases are a match to TRBD2. V lost 2 bases and J lost 8; bases outside the gene matches: 10. The CDR3 length is 15 residues. From germline, CDR1 is DFQATT and CDR2 SNEGSKA (reference sequence). The CDR3 coding sequence is TGCAGTGCTAGAACCCCCGGGACTAGCCGCGATGAGCAGTTCTTC. It encodes CSARTPGTSRDEQFF.

In this sample, this clonotype turned up a few times. This chain links TRBV20-1 with TRBJ2-5, with a tentative D call TRBD1 (5 bases). The V end lost 1 base, the J end lost 3 bases, and 9 bases lay between the germline ends. CDR1 is DFQATT and CDR2 is SNEGSKA in the germline V gene (reference sequence). CDR3 length equals 13 residues. The CDR3 DNA is TGCAGTGCTAGAGGGGCAGGGAAAGAGACCCAGTACTTC. Translated: CSARGAGKETQYF.

This chain links TRBV10-3 with TRBJ2-7, with 8 positions matching TRBD2. CDR3 length: 14 residues. In germline, CDR1 is ENHRY, CDR2 SYGVKD. V dropped 6 bases and J dropped 2; count of bases not matched to a gene: 6. CDR3 region: CAIRELAEAYEQYF. CDR3 coding DNA: TGTGCCATCAGAGAACTAGCGGAGGCCTACGAGCAGTACTTC.